Each of the 20 T cell receptor beta chains below was sequenced from the same sample in a study of neoadjuvant nivolumab and ipilimumab in lung cancer. Clones were read by immunoSEQ multiplex PCR, and TCRdb kept only the in-frame ones, dropping some. Among about 18,000 clones listed, under 85% were seen once. The sample in question was tumor tissue, obtained after neoadjuvant nivolumab, alone or with ipilimumab, at or shortly before surgery. The receptor source for this set is an adult with non-small cell lung cancer.

For this clone: The junction differs from germline at one of its ends, possibly a read error. V is TRBV10-3 and J is TRBJ1-2; TRBD1 might be the D (6 bases). The CDR3 spans 15 residues. Germline CDR1 is ENHRY and CDR2 is SYGVKD. CDR3 protein: CAISGGGRGYYGYTF. The CDR3 DNA is TGTGCCATCAGTGGGGGTGGCAGGGGATACTACGGCTACACCTTC.

This chain links TRBV19 with TRBJ1-2; D gene ambiguous. V lost 6 bases to trimming and J lost 8 bases, with 19 bases between them. CDR1 LNHDA and CDR2 SQIVND come from the germline V gene (reference sequence). The CDR3 covers 14 residues. This CDR3 reads CASSDTGPLDGYTF. The CDR3 DNA reads as TGTGCCAGTAGCGATACCGGGCCTTTGGACGGCTACACCTTC.

The table lists this clone with a few counts. This sequence joins TRBV11-2 and TRBJ2-1, with 12 positions matching TRBD2. CDR3 size: 16 residues. The germline CDR1 and CDR2 sequences are SGHAT and FQNNGV. J was trimmed by 8 bases and V by 4 bases; bases with no gene match: 9. CDR3 sequence: CASSSDGLAGYDEQFF. CDR3 DNA sequence: TGTGCCAGCAGCTCCGACGGACTAGCGGGGTACGATGAGCAGTTCTTC.

The chain combines TRBV18 with TRBJ1-4; unclear D gene. The CDR3 covers 14 residues. CDR1 is KGHSH and CDR2 is LQKENI in the germline V gene. V gave up 5 bases and J gave up 4 bases, with 11 bases separating them. The CDR3: CASSKTRNNEKLFF. The CDR3 nucleotides are TGTGCCAGCTCAAAGACACGTAATAATGAAAAACTGTTTTTT. The entire variable domain, with the rest obtained from reference TRBV18 and TRBJ1-4, is as follows: NAGVMQNPRHLVRRRGQEARLRCSPMKGHSHVYWYRQLPEEGLKFMVYLQKENIIDESGMPKERFSAEFPKEGPSILRIQQVVRGDSAAYFCASSKTRNNEKLFFGSGTQLSVL.

The rearrangement uses TRBV4-3 and TRBJ2-2; 12 nucleotides line up with TRBD2. The junction had 8 bases not matched to a gene; V was cut back by 5 bases and J by 4 bases. The CDR3 is 17 amino acids. Germline CDR1 and CDR2: LGHNA and YSLEER. As DNA, the CDR3 is TGCGCCAGCAGCATCCATCTAGCGGGGGGGACCACCGGGGAGCTGTTTTTT. Encoded protein: CASSIHLAGGTTGELFF.

This CDR3 reads CASTRTGNTGELFF. DNA of the CDR3: TGCGCCAGCACCCGGACAGGTAACACCGGGGAGCTGTTTTTT. V gene TRBV5-1 combines with J gene TRBJ2-2, with 7 bases matching TRBD1. J was trimmed by 2 bases and V by 6 bases; bases with no gene match: 4. The CDR3 is made up of 14 amino acids. Per the germline V gene, CDR1 is SGHRS and CDR2 is YFSETQ.

The rearrangement links TRBV27 to TRBJ1-4; 9 nucleotides align to TRBD1. CDR3 size: 14 residues. CDR1 is MNHEY and CDR2 is SMNVEV in the germline V gene (reference sequence). Unmatched junction bases numbered 5, after V lost 6 bases and J lost 6 bases. The CDR3 loop is CASSKTGGYEKLFF. The CDR3 DNA is TGTGCCAGCAGCAAGACAGGGGGTTATGAAAAACTGTTTTTT.

The chain is built from TRBV4-1 and TRBJ2-7, with D tentatively TRBD2 (6 bases). Per germline, CDR1 MGHRA and CDR2 YSYEKL. This CDR3 contains 16 residues. Trimming left V 0 bases short and J 6 bases short, with 18 bases between. The CDR3 here is CASSQDMKGGIGEQYF. The CDR3 DNA reads as TGCGCCAGCAGCCAAGATATGAAGGGCGGGATAGGCGAGCAGTACTTC.

The CDR3 is CASSPNGLLNSPLHF. The CDR3 DNA sequence: TGTGCCAGCAGCCCCAATGGACTCCTAAATTCACCCCTCCACTTT. The rearrangement links TRBV7-2 to TRBJ1-6; no definite D call. Trimming cost V 5 bases and J 7 bases, with 15 bases left between them. The germline V gene has CDR1 SGHTA and CDR2 FQGNSA. The CDR3 sequence is 15 residues long.

This CDR3 is CATSRAGGDRRARNQPQHF. The CDR3 nucleotides read TGTGCCACCAGCAGAGCGGGGGGCGATAGGAGGGCCCGCAATCAGCCCCAGCATTTT. This chain uses TRBV15 with TRBJ1-5, with D perhaps matching TRBD1 (6 bases). Germline-derived CDR1 and CDR2 are LNHNV and YYDKDF (reference sequence). Trimming pared 1 base from V and 2 bases from J, leaving 21 bases between. The CDR3 loop spans 19 amino acids.

This clone was seen more than once but under ten times. V is TRBV6-6 and J is TRBJ2-2; no definite D call. The CDR3 is 12 amino acids. With 6 bases removed from V and 5 bases from J, the gap between germline ends came to 7 bases. Germline CDR1 reads MNHNY; CDR2 reads SVGAGI (reference sequence). CDR3 protein: CASRSQTGELFF. The CDR3 region has the DNA TGTGCCAGCAGATCTCAGACCGGGGAGCTGTTTTTT.

This clone was observed a handful of times. This rearrangement joins TRBV7-2 to TRBJ1-4; no clear D gene. Germline V gives CDR1 SGHTA, CDR2 FQGNSA. CDR3 size: 15 residues. V was cut by 1 base and J by 2 bases, with 8 bases left in between. The CDR3 DNA sequence: TGTGCCAGCAGCTTAGATGGAGGGACTAATGAAAAACTGTTTTTT. Translating it yields CASSLDGGTNEKLFF.

The rearrangement uses TRBV6-1 and TRBJ1-5; 9 bases map to TRBD1. J gave up 5 bases and V 5 bases, and 7 bases lay outside the gene matches. Germline V lookup: CDR1 MNHNS, CDR2 SASEGT. CDR3 length equals 15 residues. The CDR3: CASSRDRDGYQPQHF. CDR3 DNA sequence: TGTGCCAGCAGTCGGGACAGGGACGGTTATCAGCCCCAGCATTTT.

The CDR3 DNA is TGTGCCAGCAGCATGGACAGGAGGAACACCGGGGAGCTGTTTTTT. Translation gives CASSMDRRNTGELFF. The gene calls are TRBV11-1 and TRBJ2-2, with 7 bases aligning to TRBD1. Germline CDR1 SGHAT, CDR2 FQDESV (reference sequence). CDR3 length: 15 amino acids. V shed 5 bases, J shed 1 base, and the junction held 4 bases outside the gene matches.

The genes are TRBV7-2 and TRBJ2-5; 8 bases match TRBD2. The V and J ends lost 5 bases and 1 base, in that order; junction bases with no gene match: 6. Germline lookup yields CDR1 SGHTA and CDR2 FQGNSA. The CDR3 is 15 residues long. CDR3 bases: TGTGCCAGCAGCCGGCCGGGACTAGGCCAAGAGACCCAGTACTTC. Amino acid sequence: CASSRPGLGQETQYF.

This sequence joins TRBV7-9 and TRBJ2-3, with TRBD2 identical over 12 bases. V was pared by 1 base and J by 0 bases, with 2 bases of the junction left unmatched. Germline CDR1 SEHNR, CDR2 FQNEAQ (reference sequence). The CDR3 length is 17 residues. CDR3 in DNA: TGTGCCAGCAGCTTAGGGACTAGCGGGACTAGCACAGATACGCAGTATTTT. Translation gives CASSLGTSGTSTDTQYF.

This chain joins TRBV7-9 and TRBJ2-7, with D possibly called TRBD1 or TRBD2 (7 bases each). The CDR3 runs to 14 residues. Germline assignment: CDR1 SEHNR and CDR2 FQNEAQ (reference sequence). With 5 bases removed from V and 4 bases from J, the gap between germline ends came to 15 bases. CDR3 sequence reads: CASSHHRGGYEQYF. DNA for the CDR3: TGTGCCAGCAGCCACCACAGGGGAGGGTACGAGCAGTACTTC.

V is TRBV10-1 and J is TRBJ2-5; 9 bases are a match to TRBD1. CDR3 size: 15 residues. Unmatched junction bases numbered 7, after V lost 5 bases and J lost 3 bases. Germline V CDR1 and CDR2: WNHNN, SYGVQD (reference sequence). The CDR3 DNA reads TGCGCCAGCAGTCACGGGGGGACAGGGAAAGAGACCCAGTACTTC. It is translated as CASSHGGTGKETQYF.

The chain uses TRBV10-3 and TRBJ1-5; no clear D gene. The CDR3 spans 13 residues. Germline V gene lookup returns CDR1 ENHRY and CDR2 SYGVKD. V lost 5 bases, J lost 4 bases, and 9 bases lay in between. Here the CDR3 reads CAISPVGNQPQHF. The CDR3 DNA follows: TGTGCCATCAGTCCGGTGGGGAATCAGCCCCAGCATTTT.

The chain couples TRBV15 to TRBJ2-3; D is tentatively TRBD1 or TRBD2 (5 bases each). The germline CDR1 and CDR2 sequences are LNHNV and YYDKDF (reference sequence). V was trimmed by 3 bases and J by 2 bases, leaving 12 bases between them. The CDR3 is 15 amino acids. CDR3 bases: TGTGCCACCAGCAGCCGGGACGGAGACACAGATACGCAGTATTTT. Translation: CATSSRDGDTDTQYF.